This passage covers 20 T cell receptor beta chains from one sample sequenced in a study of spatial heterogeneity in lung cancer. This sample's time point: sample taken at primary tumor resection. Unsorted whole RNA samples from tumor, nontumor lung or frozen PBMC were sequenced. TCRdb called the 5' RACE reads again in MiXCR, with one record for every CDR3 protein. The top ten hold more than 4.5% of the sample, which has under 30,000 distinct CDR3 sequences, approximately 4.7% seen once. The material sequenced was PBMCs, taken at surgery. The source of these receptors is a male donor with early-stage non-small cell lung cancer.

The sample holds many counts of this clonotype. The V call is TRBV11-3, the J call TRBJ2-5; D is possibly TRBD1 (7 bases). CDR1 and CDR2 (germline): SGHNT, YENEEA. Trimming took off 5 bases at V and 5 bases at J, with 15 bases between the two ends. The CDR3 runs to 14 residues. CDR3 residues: CASSPTRGVETQYF. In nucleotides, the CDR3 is TGTGCCAGCAGCCCGACCAGGGGGGTTGAGACCCAGTACTTC.

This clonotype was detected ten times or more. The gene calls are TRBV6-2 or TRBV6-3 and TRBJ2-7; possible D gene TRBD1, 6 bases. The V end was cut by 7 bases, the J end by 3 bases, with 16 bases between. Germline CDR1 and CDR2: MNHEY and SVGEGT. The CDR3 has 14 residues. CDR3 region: CASNPLTGSYEQYF. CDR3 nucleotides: TGTGCCAGCAACCCACTCACAGGGAGCTACGAGCAGTACTTC.

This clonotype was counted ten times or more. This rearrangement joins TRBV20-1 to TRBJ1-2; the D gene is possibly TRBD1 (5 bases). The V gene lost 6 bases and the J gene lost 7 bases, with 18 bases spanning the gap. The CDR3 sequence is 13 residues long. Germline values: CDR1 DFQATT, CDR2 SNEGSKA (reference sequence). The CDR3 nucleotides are TGCAGTGCCGTGGGACTAGCAATCAGTGGCTACACCTTC. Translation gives CSAVGLAISGYTF.

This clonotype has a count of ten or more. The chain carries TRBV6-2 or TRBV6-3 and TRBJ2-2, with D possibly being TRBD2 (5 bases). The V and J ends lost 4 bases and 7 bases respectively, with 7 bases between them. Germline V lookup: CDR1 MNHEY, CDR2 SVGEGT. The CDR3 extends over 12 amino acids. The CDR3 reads CASSFGLGELFF. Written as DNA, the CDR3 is TGTGCCAGCAGTTTTGGACTCGGGGAGCTGTTTTTT.

As DNA, the CDR3 is TGTGCCAGCAGTGAAGGGTTTGTAGGGAACACTGAAGCTTTCTTT. Translated, it gives CASSEGFVGNTEAFF. The chain combines TRBV6-1 with TRBJ1-1; D gene ambiguous. Between the trimmed V and J ends, which lost 1 base and 1 base, there was a span of 10 bases. Per the germline V gene, CDR1 is MNHNS and CDR2 is SASEGT. This CDR3 has 15 amino acids.

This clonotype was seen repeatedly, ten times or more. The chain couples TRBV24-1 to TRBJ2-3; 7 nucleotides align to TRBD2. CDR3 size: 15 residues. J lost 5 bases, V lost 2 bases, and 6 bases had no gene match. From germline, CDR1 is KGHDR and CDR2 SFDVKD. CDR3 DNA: TGTGCCACCAGTGATTCTGCAGGGAGGGAAGATACGCAGTATTTT. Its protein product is CATSDSAGREDTQYF.

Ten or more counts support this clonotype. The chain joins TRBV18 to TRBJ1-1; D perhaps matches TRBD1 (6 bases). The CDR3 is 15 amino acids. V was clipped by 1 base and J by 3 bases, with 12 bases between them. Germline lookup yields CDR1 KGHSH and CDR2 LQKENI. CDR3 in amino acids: CASSPHEGGDTEAFF. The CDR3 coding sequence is TGTGCCAGCTCACCACATGAAGGGGGGGACACTGAAGCTTTCTTT.

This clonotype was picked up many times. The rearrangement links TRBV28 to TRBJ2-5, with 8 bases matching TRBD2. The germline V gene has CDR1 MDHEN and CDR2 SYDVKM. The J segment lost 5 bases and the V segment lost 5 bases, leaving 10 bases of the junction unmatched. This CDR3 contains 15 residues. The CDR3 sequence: CASSPGGTSDETQYF. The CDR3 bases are TGTGCCAGCAGTCCCGGGGGGACTAGTGACGAGACCCAGTACTTC.

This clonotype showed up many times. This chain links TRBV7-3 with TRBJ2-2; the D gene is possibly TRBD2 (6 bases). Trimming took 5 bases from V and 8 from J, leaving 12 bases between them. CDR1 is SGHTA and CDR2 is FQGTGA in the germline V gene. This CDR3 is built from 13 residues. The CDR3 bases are TGTGCCAGCAGCCCGTACCGGGAGGGGGAGCTGTTTTTT. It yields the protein CASSPYREGELFF.

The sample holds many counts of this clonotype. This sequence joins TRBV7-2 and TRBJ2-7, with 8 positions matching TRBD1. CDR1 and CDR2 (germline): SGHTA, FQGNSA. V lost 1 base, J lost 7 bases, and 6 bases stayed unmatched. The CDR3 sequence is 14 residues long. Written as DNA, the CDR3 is TGTGCCAGCAGCTTAGGGACAGGGACGGGAGAGCAGTACTTC. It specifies CASSLGTGTGEQYF.

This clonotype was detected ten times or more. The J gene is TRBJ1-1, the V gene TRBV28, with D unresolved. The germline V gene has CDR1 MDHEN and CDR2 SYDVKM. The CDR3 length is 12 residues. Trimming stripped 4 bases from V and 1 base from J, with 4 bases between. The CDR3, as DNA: TGTGCCAGCAGTTCGACGAACACTGAAGCTTTCTTT. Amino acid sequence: CASSSTNTEAFF.

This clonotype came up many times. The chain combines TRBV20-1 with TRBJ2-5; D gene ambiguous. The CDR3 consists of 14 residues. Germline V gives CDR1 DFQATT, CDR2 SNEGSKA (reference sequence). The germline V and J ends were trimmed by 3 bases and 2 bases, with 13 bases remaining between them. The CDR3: CSASFSQAQETQYF. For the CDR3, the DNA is TGCAGTGCTAGTTTTTCCCAGGCTCAAGAGACCCAGTACTTC.

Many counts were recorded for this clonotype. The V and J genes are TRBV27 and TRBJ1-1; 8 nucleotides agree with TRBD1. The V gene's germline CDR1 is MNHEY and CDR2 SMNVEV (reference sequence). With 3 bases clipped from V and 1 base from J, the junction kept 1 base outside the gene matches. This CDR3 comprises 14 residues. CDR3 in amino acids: CASSFQGANTEAFF. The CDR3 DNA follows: TGTGCCAGCAGTTTCCAGGGGGCGAACACTGAAGCTTTCTTT.

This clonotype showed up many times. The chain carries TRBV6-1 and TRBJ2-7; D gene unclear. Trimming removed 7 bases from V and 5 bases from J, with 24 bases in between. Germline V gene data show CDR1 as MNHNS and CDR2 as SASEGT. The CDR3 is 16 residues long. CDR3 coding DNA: TGTGCCAGCACCGACCCTGGGGTAGCCCGTCGGGACGAGCAGTACTTC. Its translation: CASTDPGVARRDEQYF.

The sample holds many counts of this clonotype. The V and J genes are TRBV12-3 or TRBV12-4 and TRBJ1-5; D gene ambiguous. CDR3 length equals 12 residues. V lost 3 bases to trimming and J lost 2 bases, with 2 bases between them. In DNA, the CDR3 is TGTGCCAGCAGTTTTGGCAATCAGCCCCAGCATTTT. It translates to CASSFGNQPQHF.

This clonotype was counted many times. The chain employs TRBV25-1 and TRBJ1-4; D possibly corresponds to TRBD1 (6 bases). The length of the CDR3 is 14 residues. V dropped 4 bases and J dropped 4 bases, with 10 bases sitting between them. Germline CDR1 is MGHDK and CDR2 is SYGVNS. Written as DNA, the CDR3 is TGTGCCAGCAGTGTTGACAGGAGTAATGAAAAACTGTTTTTT. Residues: CASSVDRSNEKLFF. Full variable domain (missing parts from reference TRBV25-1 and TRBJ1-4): EADIYQTPRYLVIGTGKKITLECSQTMGHDKMYWYQQDPGMELHLIHYSYGVNSTEKGDLSSESTVSRIRTEHFPLTLESARPSHTSQYLCASSVDRSNEKLFFGSGTQLSVL.

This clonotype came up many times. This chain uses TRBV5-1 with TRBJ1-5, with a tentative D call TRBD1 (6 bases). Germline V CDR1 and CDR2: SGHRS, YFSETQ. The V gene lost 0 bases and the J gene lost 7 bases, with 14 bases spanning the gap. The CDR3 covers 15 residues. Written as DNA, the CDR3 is TGCGCCAGCAGCTTGGGCGGGGGGCGCGGCCAGCCCCAGCATTTT. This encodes CASSLGGGRGQPQHF.

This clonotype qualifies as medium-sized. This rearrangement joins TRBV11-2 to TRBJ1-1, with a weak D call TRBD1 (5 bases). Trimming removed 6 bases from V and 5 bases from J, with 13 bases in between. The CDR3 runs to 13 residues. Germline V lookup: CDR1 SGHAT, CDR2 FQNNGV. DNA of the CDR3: TGTGCCAGCAGTCGGCCAGGGCGGACTGAAGCTTTCTTT. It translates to CASSRPGRTEAFF.

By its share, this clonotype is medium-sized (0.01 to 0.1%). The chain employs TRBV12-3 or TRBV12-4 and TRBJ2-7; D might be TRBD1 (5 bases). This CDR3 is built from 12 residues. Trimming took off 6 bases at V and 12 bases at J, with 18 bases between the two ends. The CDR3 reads CASRQMDGQGYF. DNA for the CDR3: TGTGCCAGCAGACAAATGGACGGACAAGGGTACTTC.

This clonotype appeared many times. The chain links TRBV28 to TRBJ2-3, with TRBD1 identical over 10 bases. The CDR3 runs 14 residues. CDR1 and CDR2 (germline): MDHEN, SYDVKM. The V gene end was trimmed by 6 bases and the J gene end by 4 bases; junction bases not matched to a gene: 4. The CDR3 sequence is CASSRQGASDTQYF. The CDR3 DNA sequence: TGTGCCAGCAGCCGACAGGGGGCCTCAGATACGCAGTATTTT.